This T cell receptor beta chain was sequenced for a study of cytomegalovirus exposure and HLA in healthy donors. Study-level results: Reports described diagnosis of cytomegalovirus status by the classifier as highly specific and sensitive.

PCR employed 60 Vbeta and 13 Jbeta primers. The table came from immunoSEQ multiplex PCR; TCRdb's copy has only in-frame clones and leaves some out. The sample records some 180,000 clones, around 78% being singletons. The germline gives CDR1 ENHRY, CDR2 SYGVKD. This CDR3 is 16 amino acids long. Unmatched junction bases numbered 4, after V lost 1 base and J lost 5 bases. In the case of this clone: What it recognizes is unknown.

This receptor was identified in a man younger than 45 in good health and CMV-seronegative. The rearrangement joins TRBV10-3 to TRBJ2-1; 11 bases match TRBD2. The sequencing input was PBMCs. The CDR3 region has the DNA TGTGCCATCAGTGAGTATAGCGGGAGGGCCGACAATGAGCAGTTCTTC. It translates to CAISEYSGRADNEQFF.